This TCR beta chain was recovered during a study of blood T cell repertoires in COVID-19 (dated by TCRdb to the early 2020s). About the investigation overall: The collaborator samples originated in the United States, Italy and Spain and spanned the acute and convalescent phases of COVID-19. Where available, HLA class I and class II types were taken from metadata supplied by the sample provider and were not determined by assay-based typing. The material from the prospective study consisted of cDNA or gDNA derived from T cells, B-cell-depleted T cells, or PBMCs. Nearly every sample came with metadata listing a de-identified subject ID, COVID-19 status, age in years and sex. Samples were obtained from the ongoing ImmuneRACE study (first 160 participants) and from 1,254 subjects provided by 6 global collaborators. Subjects who had been exposed to COVID-19, were actively infected with it, or had recovered from it provided the deeply sampled blood TCRbeta repertoires that made up the dataset. A freely available public database, intended as a resource for researchers studying the immune response to SARS-CoV-2, is where the repertoires were released.

This clone was detected once. Its binding antigen is unknown. It has no much larger one-base neighbor in the sample; base qualities were not kept. The germline V gene yields SGHTA for CDR1 and FQGNSA for CDR2. The germline V and J ends show losses of 0 bases and 6 bases respectively, and no gene match explains 7 bases of the junction. The CDR3 starts with the cysteine, ends with the phenylalanine, and has 15 residues. CDR3 DNA only is kept here, 45 bases in frame from base 1. General study outcomes and caveats: The amount of clinical and demographic metadata varied by source and participant and was provided uncurated.

Samples from volunteer blood donors who had recovered from COVID-19 were contributed by a second Seattle source. Collaborating institutions collected whole blood in K2EDTA tubes following their own protocols. For TCRbeta analysis, collaborators shipped samples in one of three forms: frozen whole blood, isolated PBMCs, or DNA extracted from either of those sample types. The immunoSEQ Assay, a bias-controlled multiplex PCR, was used to amplify TCRbeta CDR3 regions from genomic DNA. Per the original workflow: Within the assay, amplification of reference gene primers was used to estimate how many nucleated cells each sample contained. Sequence reads were collapsed and filtered to measure the absolute abundance of every unique TCRbeta CDR3 rearrangement. For each sample, productive Simpson clonality was calculated as the square root of Simpson's diversity index over productive rearrangements. TCRdb mirrors the immuneACCESS table, restricted to in-frame sequences. Some clones are absent from its copies; in checked studies, under half trace to an unresolved V gene, and the reason for the others is unknown. V and J calls and clone size are given by that table; D and trimming were obtained from the DNA. Present in this sample are about 130,000 clones, about 72% of which were seen just once. The top ten clonotypes cover approximately 10% of the sample.

The receptor was derived from a man aged 55 to 70 who had recovered from COVID-19. Input material: peripheral blood. The chain is encoded by TRBV7-2 joined to TRBJ2-7, with 8 bases matching TRBD2. The DNA sequence reads TGTGCCAGCAGCTTAGCTCACGGGGGGGCCGGCGAGCAGTACTTC. This gives the protein CASSLAHGGAGEQYF.